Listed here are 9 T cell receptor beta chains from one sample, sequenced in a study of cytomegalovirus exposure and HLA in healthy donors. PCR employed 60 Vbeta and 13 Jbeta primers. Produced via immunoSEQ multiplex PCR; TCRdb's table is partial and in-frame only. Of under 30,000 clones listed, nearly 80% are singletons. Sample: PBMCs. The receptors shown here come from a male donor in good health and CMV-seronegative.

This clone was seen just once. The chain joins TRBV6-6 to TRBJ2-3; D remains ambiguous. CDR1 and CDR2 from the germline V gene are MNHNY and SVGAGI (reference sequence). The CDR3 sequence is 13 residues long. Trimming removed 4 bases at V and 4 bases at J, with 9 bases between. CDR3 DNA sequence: TGTGCCAGCAGTTCCTACCGGGCAGATACGCAGTATTTT. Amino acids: CASSSYRADTQYF.

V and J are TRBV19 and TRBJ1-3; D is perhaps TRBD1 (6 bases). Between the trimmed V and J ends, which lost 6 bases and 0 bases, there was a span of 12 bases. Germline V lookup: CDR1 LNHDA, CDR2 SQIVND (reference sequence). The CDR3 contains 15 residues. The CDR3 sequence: CASRKDSDSGNTIYF. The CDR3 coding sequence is TGTGCCAGTAGGAAGGACAGTGACTCTGGAAACACCATATATTTT. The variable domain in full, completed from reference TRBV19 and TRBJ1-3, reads DGGITQSPKYLFRKEGQNVTLSCEQNLNHDAMYWYRQDPGQGLRLIYYSQIVNDFQKGDIAEGYSVSREKKESFPLTVTSAQKNPTAFYLCASRKDSDSGNTIYFGEGSWLTVV.

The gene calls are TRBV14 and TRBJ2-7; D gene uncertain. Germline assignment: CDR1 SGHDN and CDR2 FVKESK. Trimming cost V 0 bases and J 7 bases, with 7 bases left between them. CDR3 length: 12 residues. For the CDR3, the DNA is TGTGCCAGCAGCCAAGATAGTAGAGAGCAGTACTTC. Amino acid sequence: CASSQDSREQYF.

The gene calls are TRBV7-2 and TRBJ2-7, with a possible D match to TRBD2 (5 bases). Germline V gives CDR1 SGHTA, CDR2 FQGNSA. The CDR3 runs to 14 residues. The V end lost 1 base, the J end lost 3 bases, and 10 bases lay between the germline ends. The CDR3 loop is CASSLEYGNYEQYF. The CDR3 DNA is TGTGCCAGCAGCTTAGAATACGGGAACTACGAGCAGTACTTC.

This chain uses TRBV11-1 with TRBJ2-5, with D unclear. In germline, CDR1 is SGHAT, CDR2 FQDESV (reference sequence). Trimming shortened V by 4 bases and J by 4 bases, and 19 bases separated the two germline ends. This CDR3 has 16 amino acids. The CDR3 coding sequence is TGTGCCAGCAGCTCCCTCGCCAGGAAAGCCCGAGAGACCCAGTACTTC. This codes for CASSSLARKARETQYF.

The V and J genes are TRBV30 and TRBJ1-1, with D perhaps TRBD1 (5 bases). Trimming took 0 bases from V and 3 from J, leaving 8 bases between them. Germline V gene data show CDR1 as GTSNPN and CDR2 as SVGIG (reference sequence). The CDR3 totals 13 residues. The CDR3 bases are TGTGCCTGGAGTGTAACGGGGGACACTGAAGCTTTCTTT. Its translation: CAWSVTGDTEAFF.

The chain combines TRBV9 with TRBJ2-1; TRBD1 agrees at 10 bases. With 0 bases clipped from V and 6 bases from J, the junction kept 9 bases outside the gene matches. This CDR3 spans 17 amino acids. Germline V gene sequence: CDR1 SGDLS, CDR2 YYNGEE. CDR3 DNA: TGTGCCAGCAGCGTAGAATTGGGGGGACAGGGGATCAATGAGCAGTTCTTC. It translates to CASSVELGGQGINEQFF. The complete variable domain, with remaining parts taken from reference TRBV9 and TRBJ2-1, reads DSGVTQTPKHLITATGQRVTLRCSPRSGDLSVYWYQQSLDQGLQFLIQYYNGEERAKGNILERFSAQQFPDLHSELNLSSLELGDSALYFCASSVELGGQGINEQFFGPGTRLTVL.

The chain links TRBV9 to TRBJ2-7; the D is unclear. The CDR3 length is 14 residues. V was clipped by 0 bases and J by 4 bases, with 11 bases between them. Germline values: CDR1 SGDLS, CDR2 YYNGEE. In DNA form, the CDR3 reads TGTGCCAGCAGCGTAGATAACAGATTTTACGAGCAGTACTTC. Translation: CASSVDNRFYEQYF.

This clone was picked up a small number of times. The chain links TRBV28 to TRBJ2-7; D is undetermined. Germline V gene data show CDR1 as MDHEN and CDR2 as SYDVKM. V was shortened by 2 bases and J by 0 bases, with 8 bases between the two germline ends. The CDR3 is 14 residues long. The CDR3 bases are TGTGCCAGCAGTTTAATTCGGAGCTCCTACGAGCAGTACTTC. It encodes CASSLIRSSYEQYF.